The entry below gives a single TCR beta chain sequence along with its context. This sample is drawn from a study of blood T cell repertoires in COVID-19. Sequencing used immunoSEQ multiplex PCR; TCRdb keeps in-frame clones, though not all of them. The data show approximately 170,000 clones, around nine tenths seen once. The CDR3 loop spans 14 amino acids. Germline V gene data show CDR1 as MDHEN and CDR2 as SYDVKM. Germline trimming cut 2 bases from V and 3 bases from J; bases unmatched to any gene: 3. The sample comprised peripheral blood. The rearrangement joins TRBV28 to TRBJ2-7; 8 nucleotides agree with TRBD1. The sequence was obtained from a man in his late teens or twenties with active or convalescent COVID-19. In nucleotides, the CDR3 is TGTGCCAGCAGTTTACAGGGGGCCTTCTACGAGCAGTACGTC. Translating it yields CASSLQGAFYEQYV.